This is a list of T cell receptor beta chains from one sample in a study of cytomegalovirus exposure and HLA in healthy donors. Only in-frame clones appear in the TCRdb table, and some are missing; sequencing was by immunoSEQ multiplex PCR. Of under 200,000 clones in the sample, 77% are singletons; the top ten hold 2% to 2.5%. The source material was PBMCs. These receptors were collected from a man aged 50 to 60 in good health and CMV-seropositive. Both conserved end residues are part of each CDR3. A D gene is named only where the DNA matches it firmly. The size of a clone is reported for some rows only, either as once, few or many, or as a class for expanded clones.

TRBV27	NA	few	TRBJ1-6	CASSVDSSPLHF	TGTGCCAGCAGTGTGGACAGCTCACCCCTCCACTTT
TRBV5-1	NA	NA	TRBJ2-5	CASRRGGSEETQYF	TGCGCCAGCAGACGTGGCGGGTCCGAAGAGACCCAGTACTTC
TRBV12-5	NA	NA	TRBJ2-2	CASLQGFATNTGELFF	TGTGCTAGTTTACAGGGATTTGCCACGAACACCGGGGAGCTGTTTTTT
TRBV7-9	NA	NA	TRBJ2-7	CASSLGGNEYEQYF	TGTGCCAGCAGCTTAGGGGGCAATGAATACGAGCAGTACTTC
TRBV7-2	NA	NA	TRBJ2-2	CASSPGRPTGELFF	TGTGCCAGCAGCCCTGGCAGGCCCACCGGGGAGCTGTTTTTT
TRBV29-1	NA	NA	TRBJ2-7	CSVEEGGGYEQYF	TGCAGCGTTGAAGAAGGGGGGGGCTACGAGCAGTACTTC
TRBV5-6	TRBD1	once	TRBJ1-1	CASSFGGNRGTEAFF	TGTGCCAGCAGCTTTGGGGGAAACAGGGGCACTGAAGCTTTCTTT
TRBV9	TRBD2	NA	TRBJ2-1	CASSVGLADNEQFF	TGTGCCAGCAGCGTAGGACTAGCGGACAATGAGCAGTTCTTC
TRBV5-1	TRBD1	few	TRBJ2-4	CASSPGQGENIQYF	TGCGCCAGCAGCCCTGGACAGGGCGAAAACATTCAGTACTTC
TRBV4-1	TRBD2	NA	TRBJ2-3	CASSGGLADADTQYF	TGCGCCAGCAGCGGGGGACTAGCAGACGCAGATACGCAGTATTTT
TRBV11-2	TRBD1	NA	TRBJ2-5	CASSLAGQGAETQYF	TGTGCCAGCAGCTTAGCGGGACAGGGGGCAGAGACCCAGTACTTC
TRBV6-1	NA	NA	TRBJ1-1	CASSSRQNTEAFF	TGTGCCAGCAGTTCCCGACAGAACACTGAAGCTTTCTTT
TRBV18	TRBD2	NA	TRBJ2-7	CASNTGTNNEQYF	TGTGCCAGCAATACCGGGACTAATAACGAGCAGTACTTC
TRBV5-1	TRBD2	NA	TRBJ2-1	CASSLGGGEENEQFF	TGCGCCAGCAGCTTGGGCGGGGGGGAGGAAAATGAGCAGTTCTTC
TRBV28	NA	NA	TRBJ2-2	CASSNINTGYANTGELFF	TGTGCCAGCAGTAATATCAATACAGGGTACGCGAACACCGGGGAGCTGTTTTTT
TRBV19	TRBD1	NA	TRBJ1-1	CASSAADGTGPFGTNTEAFF	TGTGCCAGTAGTGCGGCGGATGGGACAGGGCCGTTTGGGACGAACACTGAAGCTTTCTTT
TRBV4-3	TRBD1	NA	TRBJ2-6	CASSEGQGTGANVLTF	TGCGCCAGCAGCGAGGGACAGGGGACTGGGGCCAACGTCCTGACTTTC
TRBV19	NA	NA	TRBJ1-1	CASSIAPGGNTEAFF	TGTGCCAGTAGTATAGCCCCAGGTGGGAACACTGAAGCTTTCTTT
TRBV10-1	NA	few	TRBJ1-1	CASSRGTLTEAFF	TGCGCCAGCAGCCGAGGGACTCTCACTGAAGCTTTCTTT
TRBV30	TRBD2	NA	TRBJ2-7	CAWRAGRTRSKREATNSYEQYF	TGTGCCTGGAGAGCCGGGCGGACTAGATCCAAGCGGGAGGCAACAAACTCCTACGAGCAGTACTTC
TRBV27	TRBD1	once	TRBJ2-1	CASSEGQGTYNEQFF	TGTGCCAGCAGTGAGGGACAGGGTACCTACAATGAGCAGTTCTTC
TRBV27	NA	NA	TRBJ2-1	CASSRGTGGFYNEQFF	TGTGCCAGCAGTCGGGGGACGGGGGGCTTTTACAATGAGCAGTTCTTC
TRBV25-1	TRBD2	medium-sized	TRBJ2-7	CASSELTREAYEQYF	TGTGCCAGCAGTGAGTTAACGCGGGAGGCCTACGAGCAGTACTTC
TRBV19	NA	few	TRBJ2-5	CASSTTRGLETQYF	TGTGCCAGTAGTACGACTAGGGGGCTGGAGACCCAGTACTTC
TRBV6-4	NA	few	TRBJ1-6	CASSDDRFSPLHF	TGTGCCAGCAGTGATGACAGGTTTTCACCCCTCCACTTT
TRBV9	NA	NA	TRBJ2-3	CASSVSPSTDTQYF	TGTGCCAGCAGCGTATCCCCTAGCACAGATACGCAGTATTTT
TRBV6-1	NA	NA	TRBJ1-1	CASSDWGRVTEAFF	TGTGCCAGCAGTGATTGGGGCCGGGTTACTGAAGCTTTCTTT
TRBV9	TRBD2	NA	TRBJ2-7	CASSVSGDPYEQYF	TGTGCCAGCAGCGTTAGCGGGGATCCCTACGAGCAGTACTTC
TRBV10-3	NA	NA	TRBJ2-5	CAISDPRQLQETQYF	TGTGCCATCAGTGACCCCAGACAGTTACAAGAGACCCAGTACTTC
TRBV9	NA	NA	TRBJ1-1	CASSVGVLGEAFF	TGTGCCAGCAGCGTCGGGGTCTTGGGGGAAGCTTTCTTT
TRBV7-2	NA	NA	TRBJ1-2	CASSSPTAGHYTF	TGTGCCAGCAGCTCCCCAACGGCAGGGCACTACACCTTC
TRBV6-5	TRBD1	NA	TRBJ1-5	CASSFRQGAGQPQHF	TGTGCCAGCAGTTTCCGGCAGGGGGCGGGTCAGCCCCAGCATTTT
TRBV7-2	NA	NA	TRBJ1-2	CASSSEQGYGYGYTF	TGTGCCAGCAGCTCCGAACAGGGATACGGCTATGGCTACACCTTC
TRBV6-1	NA	NA	TRBJ2-7	CASSGTGGQYQSEQYF	TGTGCCAGCAGTGGGACAGGAGGGCAATATCAGAGCGAGCAGTACTTC
TRBV5-1	NA	once	TRBJ1-4	CASSYGGVRDEKLFF	TGCGCCAGCAGCTACGGAGGGGTAAGAGATGAAAAACTGTTTTTT
TRBV28	NA	NA	TRBJ1-6	CASSLLQGWPLHF	TGTGCCAGCAGTTTACTACAGGGTTGGCCCCTCCACTTT
TRBV2	TRBD2	NA	TRBJ2-7	CASSESGGRVREQYF	TGTGCCAGCAGTGAAAGCGGGGGGAGGGTGCGCGAGCAGTACTTC
TRBV6-5	NA	NA	TRBJ1-2	CASSPFGGAYGYTF	TGTGCCAGCAGCCCCTTTGGTGGGGCCTATGGCTACACCTTC
TRBV11-2	NA	NA	TRBJ1-1	CASSPQMNTEAFF	TGTGCCAGCAGCCCCCAGATGAACACTGAAGCTTTCTTT
TRBV2	TRBD1	NA	TRBJ1-4	CAIPVDRANEKLFF	TGTGCCATCCCAGTGGACAGGGCTAATGAAAAACTGTTTTTT
TRBV5-1	NA	NA	TRBJ2-3	CASSFGLTFTDTQYF	TGCGCCAGCAGCTTCGGACTCACCTTCACAGATACGCAGTATTTT
TRBV4-3	TRBD2	NA	TRBJ2-1	CASSHLAGGPRKQFF	TGCGCCAGCAGCCACCTAGCGGGGGGCCCTCGGAAGCAGTTCTTC
TRBV28	TRBD2	NA	TRBJ2-7	CASSLGYGAGVHEQYF	TGTGCCAGCAGTTTAGGGTACGGGGCGGGGGTTCACGAGCAGTACTTC
TRBV7-8	TRBD2	NA	TRBJ2-6	CASSLLAGAPGANVLTF	TGTGCCAGCAGCTTACTAGCGGGGGCCCCCGGGGCCAACGTCCTGACTTTC
TRBV6-4	NA	NA	TRBJ1-1	CASSEEQNTEAFF	TGTGCCAGCAGTGAAGAACAGAACACTGAAGCTTTCTTT
TRBV28	NA	NA	TRBJ1-6	CASSNQGFSPLHF	TGTGCCAGCTCTAACCAGGGGTTTTCACCCCTCCACTTT
TRBV18	TRBD1	NA	TRBJ1-3	CASSPIGTGSGNTIYF	TGTGCCAGCTCACCAATCGGGACAGGGTCTGGAAACACCATATATTTT
TRBV9	NA	NA	TRBJ2-5	CASSVGGGAETQYF	TGTGCCAGCAGCGTAGGTGGGGGGGCCGAGACCCAGTACTTC
TRBV19	NA	NA	TRBJ1-6	CASSLRTIQSTYNSPLHF	TGTGCCAGTAGTCTCCGGACTATTCAATCAACCTATAATTCACCCCTCCACTTT
TRBV4-2	NA	NA	TRBJ2-5	CASSQDKTQQETQYF	TGTGCCAGCAGCCAAGATAAGACACAGCAAGAGACCCAGTACTTC
TRBV7-9	NA	NA	TRBJ1-1	CASSLTDMNTEAFF	TGTGCCAGCAGCTTGACAGACATGAACACTGAAGCTTTCTTT
TRBV7-9	TRBD1	NA	TRBJ1-1	CASSNTPGTVSGGTEAFF	TGTGCCAGCAGTAACACCCCCGGGACAGTCTCTGGAGGCACTGAAGCTTTCTTT
TRBV6-5	TRBD1	once	TRBJ2-7	CASSYFSGTGFYEQYF	TGTGCCAGCAGTTACTTCTCCGGGACAGGGTTTTACGAGCAGTACTTC
TRBV6-1	TRBD1	NA	TRBJ1-4	CASRGQGSTNEKLFF	TGTGCCAGCAGGGGACAGGGGTCAACTAATGAAAAACTGTTTTTT
TRBV7-9	TRBD1	NA	TRBJ2-7	CASSPSTGYEQYF	TGTGCCAGCAGCCCGTCGACAGGGTACGAGCAGTACTTC
TRBV6-1	TRBD1	NA	TRBJ1-2	CASRSTGGGYGYTF	TGTGCCAGCAGGTCGACAGGGGGTGGGTATGGCTACACCTTC
TRBV7-9	TRBD1	NA	TRBJ1-4	CASSLSGTGAEKLFF	TGTGCCAGCAGCTTAAGCGGGACAGGGGCTGAAAAACTGTTTTTT
TRBV6-5	NA	NA	TRBJ2-7	CASSPLTEAAEQYF	TGTGCCAGCAGTCCTCTGACAGAGGCCGCCGAGCAGTACTTC
TRBV27	TRBD1	NA	TRBJ1-2	CASSGRGGGQGSGYTF	TGTGCCAGCAGCGGGAGGGGTGGGGGACAGGGATCCGGCTACACCTTC